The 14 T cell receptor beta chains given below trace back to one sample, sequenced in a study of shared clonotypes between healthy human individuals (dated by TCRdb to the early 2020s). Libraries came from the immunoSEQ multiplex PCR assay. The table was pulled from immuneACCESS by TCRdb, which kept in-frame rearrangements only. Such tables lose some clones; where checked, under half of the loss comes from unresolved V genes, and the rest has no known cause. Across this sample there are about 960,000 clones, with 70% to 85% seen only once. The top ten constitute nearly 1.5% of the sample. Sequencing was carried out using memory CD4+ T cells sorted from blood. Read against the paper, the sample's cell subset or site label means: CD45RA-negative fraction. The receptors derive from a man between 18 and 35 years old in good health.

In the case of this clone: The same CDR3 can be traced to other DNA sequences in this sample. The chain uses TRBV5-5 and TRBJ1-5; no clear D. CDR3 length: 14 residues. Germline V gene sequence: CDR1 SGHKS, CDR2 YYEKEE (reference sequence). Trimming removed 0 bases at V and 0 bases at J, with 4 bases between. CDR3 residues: CASSLGYSNQPQHF. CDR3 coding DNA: TGTGCCAGCAGCTTGGGTTATAGCAATCAGCCCCAGCATTTT.

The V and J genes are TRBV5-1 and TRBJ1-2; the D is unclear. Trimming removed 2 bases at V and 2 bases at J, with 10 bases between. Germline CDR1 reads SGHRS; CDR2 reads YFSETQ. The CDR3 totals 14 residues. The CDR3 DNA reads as TGCGCCAGCAGCTTTGAAGGAATCAACTATGGCTACACCTTC. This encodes CASSFEGINYGYTF.

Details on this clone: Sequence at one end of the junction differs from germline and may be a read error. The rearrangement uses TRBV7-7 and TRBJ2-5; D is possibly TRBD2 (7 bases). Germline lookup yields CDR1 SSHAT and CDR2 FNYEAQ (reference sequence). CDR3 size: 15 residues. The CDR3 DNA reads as TGTGCTAGCAGCTTAGAGGGGGGGGTCCAAGAGACCCAGTACTTC. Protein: CASSLEGGVQETQYF.

The CDR3 loop is CASSLRQGDQPQHF. The CDR3 nucleotides read TGTGCCAGCAGCTTAAGACAGGGGGACCAGCCCCAGCATTTT. V is TRBV7-2 and J is TRBJ1-5; 9 bases fit TRBD1. The CDR3 length is 14 residues. Looked up from germline, CDR1 is SGHTA and CDR2 is FQGNSA. The trim removed 2 bases at V and 7 bases at J, leaving 3 bases unmatched.

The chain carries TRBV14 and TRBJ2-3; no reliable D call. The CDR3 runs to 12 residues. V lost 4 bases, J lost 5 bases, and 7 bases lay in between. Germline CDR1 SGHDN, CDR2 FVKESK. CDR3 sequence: CASSPRRDTQYF. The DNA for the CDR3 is TGTGCCAGCAGCCCACGGCGAGATACGCAGTATTTT. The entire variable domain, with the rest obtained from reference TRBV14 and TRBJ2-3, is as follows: EAGVTQFPSHSVIEKGQTVTLRCDPISGHDNLYWYRRVMGKEIKFLLHFVKESKQDESGMPNNRFLAERTGGTYSTLKVQPAELEDSGVYFCASSPRRDTQYFGPGTRLTVL.

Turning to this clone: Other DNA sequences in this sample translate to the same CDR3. CDR3 loop: CASSLALGSTDTQYF. The CDR3 coding sequence is TGCGCCAGCAGCTTGGCCCTGGGCAGCACAGATACGCAGTATTTT. The V and J genes are TRBV5-1 and TRBJ2-3; no clear D gene. V lost 0 bases to trimming and J lost 0 bases, with 8 bases between them. Germline V gene data show CDR1 as SGHRS and CDR2 as YFSETQ. The CDR3 is 15 residues long.

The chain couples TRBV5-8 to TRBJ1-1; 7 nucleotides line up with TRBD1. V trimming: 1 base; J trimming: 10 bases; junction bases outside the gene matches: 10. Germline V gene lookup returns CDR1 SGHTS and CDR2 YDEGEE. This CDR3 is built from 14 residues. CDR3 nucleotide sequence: TGTGCCAGCAGCTTGAGGCAGGGGGTAATCGGAGCTTTCTTT. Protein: CASSLRQGVIGAFF. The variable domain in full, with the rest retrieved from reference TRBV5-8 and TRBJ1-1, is EAGVTQSPTHLIKTRGQQATLRCSPISGHTSVYWYQQALGLGLQFLLWYDEGEERNRGNFPPRFSGRQFPNYSSELNVNALELEDSALYLCASSLRQGVIGAFFGQGTRLTVV.

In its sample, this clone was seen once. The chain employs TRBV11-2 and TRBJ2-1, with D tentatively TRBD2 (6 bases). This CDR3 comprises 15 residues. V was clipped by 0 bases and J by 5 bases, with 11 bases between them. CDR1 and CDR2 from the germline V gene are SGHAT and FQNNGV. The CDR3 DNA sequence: TGTGCCAGCAGCTTAGATATTAGCGGCGACAATGAGCAGTTCTTC. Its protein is CASSLDISGDNEQFF.

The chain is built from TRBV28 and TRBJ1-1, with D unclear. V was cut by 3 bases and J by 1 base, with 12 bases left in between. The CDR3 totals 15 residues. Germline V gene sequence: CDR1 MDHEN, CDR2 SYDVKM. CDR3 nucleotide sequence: TGTGCCAGCAGTTTCGAGGCGGGTGGGAACACTGAAGCTTTCTTT. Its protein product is CASSFEAGGNTEAFF.

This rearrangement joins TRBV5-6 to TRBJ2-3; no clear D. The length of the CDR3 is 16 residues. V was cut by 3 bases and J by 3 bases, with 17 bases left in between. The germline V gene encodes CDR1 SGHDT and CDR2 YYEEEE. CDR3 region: CASSSRVNPRTDTQYF. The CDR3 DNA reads TGTGCCAGCAGCTCGAGAGTGAATCCCCGGACAGATACGCAGTATTTT.

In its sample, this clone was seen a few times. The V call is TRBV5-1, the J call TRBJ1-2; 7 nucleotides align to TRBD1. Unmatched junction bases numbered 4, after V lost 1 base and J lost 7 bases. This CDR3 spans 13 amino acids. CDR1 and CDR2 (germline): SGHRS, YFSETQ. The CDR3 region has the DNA TGCGCCAGCAGCTTGACAGGGGATGGTGGCTACACCTTC. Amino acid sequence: CASSLTGDGGYTF.

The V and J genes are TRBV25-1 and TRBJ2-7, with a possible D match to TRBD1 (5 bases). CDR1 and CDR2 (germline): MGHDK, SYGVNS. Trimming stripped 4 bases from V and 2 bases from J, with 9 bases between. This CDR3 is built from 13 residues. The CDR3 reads CASSVGAPYEQYF. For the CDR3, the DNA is TGTGCCAGCAGTGTTGGGGCCCCCTACGAGCAGTACTTC.

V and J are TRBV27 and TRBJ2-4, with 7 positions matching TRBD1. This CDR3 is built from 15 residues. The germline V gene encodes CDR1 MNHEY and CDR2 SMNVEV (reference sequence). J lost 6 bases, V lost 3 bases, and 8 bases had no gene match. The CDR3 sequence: CASSFGRQGGNIQYF. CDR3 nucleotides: TGTGCCAGCAGTTTTGGGAGACAGGGTGGAAACATTCAGTACTTC.

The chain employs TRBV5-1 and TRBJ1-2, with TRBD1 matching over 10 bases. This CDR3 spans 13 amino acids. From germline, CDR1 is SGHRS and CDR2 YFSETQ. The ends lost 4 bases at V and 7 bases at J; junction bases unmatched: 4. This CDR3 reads CASSMTGGGGYTF. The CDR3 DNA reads TGCGCCAGCAGCATGACAGGGGGCGGTGGCTACACCTTC.